This T cell receptor (beta chain) was identified during a study of blood T cell repertoires in COVID-19. Study as a whole: Researchers got acute and convalescent COVID-19 samples from the United States, Italy and Spain. PBMCs, B-cell-depleted T cells, or T cells provided the cDNA or gDNA that made up the material.

Authors' processing steps: The authors estimated nucleated cell counts from reference gene primer amplification. Assay: immunoSEQ multiplex PCR; the TCRdb copy retains only in-frame clones and omits some. V and J calls and clone size are as listed in that table; D and trimming were resolved from the DNA. Of some 150,000 clones in the sample, 91% were seen once. Germline CDR1 is MNHEY and CDR2 is SMNVEV (reference sequence). This CDR3 region has 12 residues. V dropped 6 bases and J dropped 5 bases, with 10 bases sitting between them. The material sequenced was peripheral blood. This sequence joins TRBV27 and TRBJ1-2; unclear D gene. The sequence was collected from a man aged 50 or older with acute or convalescent COVID-19. CDR3 nucleotides: TGTGCCAGCAGAGATCTAGGATATGGCTACACCTTC. Protein: CASRDLGYGYTF.